The 9 T cell receptor beta chains presented below share a single source sample, sequenced in a study of graft-versus-host responses after intestinal transplantation. These receptors lack a known antigen. Method: immunoSEQ multiplex PCR; TCRdb's copy keeps in-frame clones and lacks some. The sample has about 89,000 clones; 75% to 95% are singletons. The sequenced sample was unstimulated CD4+ T cells sorted from spleen or lymph node cells, obtained before intestinal transplant. Receptors were obtained from a human donor who received an intestinal transplant.

This rearrangement joins TRBV4-3 to TRBJ1-1; D perhaps matches TRBD1 (6 bases). In germline, CDR1 is LGHNA, CDR2 YSLEER. The CDR3 runs 15 residues. Trimming stripped 1 base from V and 1 base from J, with 10 bases between. The CDR3, as DNA: TGCGCCAGCAGCCAAGCGAGGGGGGGGAACACTGAAGCTTTCTTT. Its translation is CASSQARGGNTEAFF.

J is TRBJ1-1 and V is TRBV5-1; D not resolved. The CDR3 length is 13 residues. Germline CDR1 reads SGHRS; CDR2 reads YFSETQ. V gave up 0 bases and J gave up 0 bases, with 3 bases separating them. The CDR3: CASSLGMNTEAFF. The CDR3 DNA sequence: TGCGCCAGCAGCTTGGGTATGAACACTGAAGCTTTCTTT.

V gene TRBV10-2 combines with J gene TRBJ2-3; D remains unclear. Trimming cost V 6 bases and J 6 bases, with 16 bases left between them. The length of the CDR3 is 14 residues. CDR1 and CDR2 from the germline V gene are WSHSY and SAAADI. CDR3 sequence (DNA): TGCGCCAGCAGCTCCGGGTCGACTCCGGATACGCAGTATTTT. The encoded protein is CASSSGSTPDTQYF.

The chain combines TRBV5-4 with TRBJ2-5; 7 bases are shared with TRBD2. The CDR3 loop spans 14 amino acids. In germline, CDR1 is SGHNT, CDR2 YYREEE (reference sequence). V shed 3 bases, J shed 5 bases, and the junction held 7 bases outside the gene matches. The CDR3 sequence: CASSYPGTKETQYF. The CDR3 region has the DNA TGTGCCAGCAGCTACCCCGGGACTAAGGAGACCCAGTACTTC.

The V call is TRBV5-1, the J call TRBJ1-2, with 7 bases matching TRBD1. The CDR3 contains 14 residues. With V trimmed by 4 bases and J by 3 bases, 6 bases remained unmatched. Germline CDR1 is SGHRS and CDR2 is YFSETQ. CDR3 nucleotide sequence: TGCGCCAGCAGCGGAGGGGGCGTCGACTATGGCTACACCTTC. It is translated as CASSGGGVDYGYTF.

The chain recombines TRBV19 with TRBJ1-5; possibly TRBD1 for D (5 bases). Trimming removed 2 bases from V and 8 bases from J, with 7 bases in between. This CDR3 has 12 amino acids. CDR1 is LNHDA and CDR2 is SQIVND in the germline V gene (reference sequence). CDR3 in amino acids: CASSIIGEPQHF. The CDR3 nucleotides read TGTGCCAGTAGTATAATAGGGGAGCCCCAGCATTTT.

The rearrangement joins TRBV6-5 to TRBJ2-6; unclear D gene. Germline V gene sequence: CDR1 MNHEY, CDR2 SVGAGI. Trimming took off 0 bases at V and 1 base at J, with 7 bases between the two ends. The CDR3 runs 16 residues. The CDR3 coding sequence is TGTGCCAGCAGTTACTCGCTCGGGTCTGGGGCCAACGTCCTGACTTTC. Translating gives CASSYSLGSGANVLTF.

This clone showed up just a few times. The chain carries TRBV19 and TRBJ1-4, with 8 bases matching TRBD1. The CDR3 sequence is 15 residues long. Germline V lookup: CDR1 LNHDA, CDR2 SQIVND (reference sequence). The V segment lost 3 bases and the J segment 4 bases; nucleotides outside the gene matches: 4. The CDR3 DNA follows: TGTGCCAGTAGTATGTGGACAGGGTTTAATGAAAAACTGTTTTTT. Amino acids: CASSMWTGFNEKLFF.

In this sample, this clone turned up once. The genes are TRBV9 and TRBJ2-7, with 7 nucleotides matching TRBD1. The CDR3 sequence is 14 residues long. The germline V gene encodes CDR1 SGDLS and CDR2 YYNGEE. Trimming cost V 3 bases and J 5 bases; bases outside gene matches: 8. The CDR3 DNA follows: TGTGCCAGCAGCGCCCGACAGGGATCGGACGAGCAGTACTTC. Protein: CASSARQGSDEQYF.